A selection of T cell receptor beta chains follows, all from one sample in a study of blood T cell repertoires in COVID-19. TCRdb's copy holds only in-frame clones and misses some; the assay was immunoSEQ multiplex PCR. The table lists over 30,000 clones, roughly 91% of them singletons. The sample consisted of peripheral blood. These receptors were collected from a man aged 70 or older with active or convalescent COVID-19. Each CDR3 is given with its conserved first and last residue. A D gene is named only where the DNA matches it firmly. Clone size appears in some rows only: once, few, many, or a class for an expanded clone.

d_call clone_size j_call v_call cdr3_length cdr3_nt cdr3_aa
NA NA TRBJ1-1 TRBV27 13 TGTGCCAGCAGTTTTCTACGAAACACTGAAGCTTTCTTT CASSFLRNTEAFF
TRBD1 NA TRBJ1-2 TRBV28 11 TGTGCCATAACAGGGGGCGCGGGCTACACCTTC CAITGGAGYTF
NA NA TRBJ1-1 TRBV7-9 15 TGTGCCAGCAGCTTAGATGCCAGGGGGAACACTGAAGCTTTCTTT CASSLDARGNTEAFF
NA NA TRBJ1-4 TRBV6-1 18 TGTGCCAGCAGTGAAACCCCCCCCGACTGGGAGAATAATGAAAAACTGTTTTTT CASSETPPDWENNEKLFF
TRBD2 NA TRBJ2-2 TRBV5-1 17 TGCGCCAGCAGCTTGACTAGCGGGGGGGCGAACACCGGGGAGCTGTTTTTT CASSLTSGGANTGELFF
TRBD1 NA TRBJ1-2 TRBV19 16 TGTGCCAGTAGACGGGACAGGGGGCTTTCTAACTATGGCTACACCTTC CASRRDRGLSNYGYTF
NA NA TRBJ2-5 TRBV12-5 12 TGTGCTAGTGGTTTGGTACTTTCGGGTCTGTACTTC CASGLVLSGLYF
NA few TRBJ1-4 TRBV6-5 15 TGTGCCAGCAGCCTACCGGCTGGGAGTAATGAAAAACTGTTTTTT CASSLPAGSNEKLFF
TRBD1 few TRBJ1-2 TRBV30 13 TGTGCCTGGAGTACGGGACAGCAGAATGGCTACACCTTC CAWSTGQQNGYTF
TRBD2 once TRBJ2-3 TRBV28 14 TGTGCCAGCAGTTTCGGGGGGTCCCAAGATACGCAGTATTTT CASSFGGSQDTQYF